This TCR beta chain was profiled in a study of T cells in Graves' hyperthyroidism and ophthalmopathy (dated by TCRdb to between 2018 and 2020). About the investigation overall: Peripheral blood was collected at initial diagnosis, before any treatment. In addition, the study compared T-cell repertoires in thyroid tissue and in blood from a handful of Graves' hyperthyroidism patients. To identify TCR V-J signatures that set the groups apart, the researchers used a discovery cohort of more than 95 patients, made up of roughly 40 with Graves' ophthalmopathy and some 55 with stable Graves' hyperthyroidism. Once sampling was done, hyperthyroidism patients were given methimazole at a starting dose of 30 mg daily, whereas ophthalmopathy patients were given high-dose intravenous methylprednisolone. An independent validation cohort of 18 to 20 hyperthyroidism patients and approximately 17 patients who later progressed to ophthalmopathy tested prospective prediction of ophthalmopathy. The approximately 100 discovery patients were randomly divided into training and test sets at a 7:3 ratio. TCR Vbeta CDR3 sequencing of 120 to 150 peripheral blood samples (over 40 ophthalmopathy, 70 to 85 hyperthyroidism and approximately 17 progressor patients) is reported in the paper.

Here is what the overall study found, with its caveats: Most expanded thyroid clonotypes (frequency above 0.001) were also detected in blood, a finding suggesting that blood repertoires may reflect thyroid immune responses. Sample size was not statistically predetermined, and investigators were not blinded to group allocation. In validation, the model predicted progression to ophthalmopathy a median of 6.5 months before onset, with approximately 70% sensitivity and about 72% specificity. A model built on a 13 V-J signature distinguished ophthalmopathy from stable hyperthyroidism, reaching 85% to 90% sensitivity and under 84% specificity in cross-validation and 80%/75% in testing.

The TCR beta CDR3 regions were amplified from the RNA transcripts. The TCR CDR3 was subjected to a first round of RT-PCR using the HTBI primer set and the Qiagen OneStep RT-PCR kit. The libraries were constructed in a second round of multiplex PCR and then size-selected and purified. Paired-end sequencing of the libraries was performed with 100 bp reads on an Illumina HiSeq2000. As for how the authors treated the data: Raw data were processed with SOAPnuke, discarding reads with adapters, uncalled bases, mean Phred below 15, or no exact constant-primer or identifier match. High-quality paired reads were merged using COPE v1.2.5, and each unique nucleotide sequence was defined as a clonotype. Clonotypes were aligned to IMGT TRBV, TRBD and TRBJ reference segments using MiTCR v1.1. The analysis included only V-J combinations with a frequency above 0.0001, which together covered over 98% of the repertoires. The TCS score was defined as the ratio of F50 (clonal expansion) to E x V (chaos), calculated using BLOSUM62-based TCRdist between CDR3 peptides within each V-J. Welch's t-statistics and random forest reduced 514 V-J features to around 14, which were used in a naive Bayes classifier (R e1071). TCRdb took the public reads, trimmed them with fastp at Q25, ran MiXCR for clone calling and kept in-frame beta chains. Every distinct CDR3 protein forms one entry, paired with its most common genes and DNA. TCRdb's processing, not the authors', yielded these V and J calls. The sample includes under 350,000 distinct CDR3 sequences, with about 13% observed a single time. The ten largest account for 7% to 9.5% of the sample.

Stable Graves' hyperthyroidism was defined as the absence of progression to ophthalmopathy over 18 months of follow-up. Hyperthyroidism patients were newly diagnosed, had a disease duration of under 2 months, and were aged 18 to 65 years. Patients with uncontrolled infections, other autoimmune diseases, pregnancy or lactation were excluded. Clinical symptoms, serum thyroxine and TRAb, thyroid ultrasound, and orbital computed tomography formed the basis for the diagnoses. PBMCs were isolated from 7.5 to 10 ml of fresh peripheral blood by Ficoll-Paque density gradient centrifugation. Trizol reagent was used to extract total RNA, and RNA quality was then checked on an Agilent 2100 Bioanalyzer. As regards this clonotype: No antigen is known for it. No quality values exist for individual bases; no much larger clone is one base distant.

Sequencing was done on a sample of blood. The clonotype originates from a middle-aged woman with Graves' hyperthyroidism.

The CDR3: CASSLGAVEKLFF. The bases are TGTGCCAGCAGTTTAGGGGCAGTCGAAAAACTGTTTTTT. The chain employs TRBV12-3 or TRBV12-4 and TRBJ1-4; a confident D gene designation cannot be given. The CDR3, from cysteine to phenylalanine, totals 13 residues. The only DNA kept is the CDR3, 39 bases in frame from the first base. V is reduced by 1 base and J by 8 bases, leaving a spacing of 8 bases between them.